These T cell receptor beta chains were read from a single sample in a study of CD8 T cells in ankylosing spondylitis. TCRdb reanalysed the 5' RACE reads using MiXCR and keeps one entry per CDR3 protein. This table holds about 240,000 distinct CDR3 sequences, roughly 8.6% found once. Sample: blood, either unsorted or a sorted T cell fraction (not recorded which). Receptors were obtained from a male donor with ankylosing spondylitis or in good health (not recorded which). The CDR3 runs from the conserved cysteine through the conserved F or W. The D gene is left open where the match is weak. Some rows have no size entry. The others give once, few or many, or a class for an expanded clone.

J gene,clone size,V gene,D gene,CDR3 DNA,CDR3 protein
TRBJ2-1,-,TRBV5-6,TRBD2,TGTGCCAGCAGCTTTGGGGTAGCGGGGACGAGTGAGCAGTTCTTC,CASSFGVAGTSEQFF
TRBJ1-5,many,TRBV6-1,-,TGTGCCATCAGTCGTTATAGCAATCAGCCCCAGCATTTT,CAISRYSNQPQHF
TRBJ1-4,-,TRBV5-1,-,TGCGCCAGCAGCCTGGACGCTCGGAATGAAAAACTGTTTTTT,CASSLDARNEKLFF
TRBJ1-5,many,TRBV5-1,TRBD1,TGCGCCAGCAGCCCAGGGACAGGGGGTAGCAATCAGCCCCAGCATTTT,CASSPGTGGSNQPQHF
TRBJ1-6,many,TRBV11-1,-,TGTGCCAGCAGCCCGACAGTCAATAATTCACCCCTCCACTTT,CASSPTVNNSPLHF
TRBJ2-3,many,TRBV20-1,-,TGCAGTGCTAGCGGGGGGCCGAGCACAGATACGCAGTATTTT,CSASGGPSTDTQYF
TRBJ2-7,many,TRBV5-6,TRBD1,TGTGCCAGCAGCCCGACAGGGCCCTACGAGCAGTACTTC,CASSPTGPYEQYF
TRBJ2-1,many,TRBV4-2,-,TGTGCCAGCAGCCAACCCCGCGTCGATGAGCAGTTCTTC,CASSQPRVDEQFF
TRBJ2-7,-,TRBV7-7,-,TGTGCTAGCAGCTTAGCTGCCGGGACCCCGTCCTCGGAGCAGTACTTC,CASSLAAGTPSSEQYF
TRBJ1-4,many,TRBV9,-,TGTGCCAGCAGCGTAGAGCCCCACGGAAATGAAAAACTGTTTTTT,CASSVEPHGNEKLFF
TRBJ2-7,-,TRBV29-1,TRBD1,TGCAGCGGTAGAGGGGGCGTATCCGGCGAGCAGTACTTC,CSGRGGVSGEQYF
TRBJ1-1,many,TRBV7-9,TRBD1,TGTGCCAGCAGCTGGGACAGTCATATGAACACTGAAGCTTTCTTT,CASSWDSHMNTEAFF
TRBJ1-5,many,TRBV30,-,TGTGCCTTGCAACCCCCAGACAGGTCGGGAAAGGATCAGCCCCAGCATTTT,CALQPPDRSGKDQPQHF
TRBJ2-1,-,TRBV12-3/TRBV12-4,TRBD2,TGTGCCAGCAGTTTAGGGCGGGGGGGTCTAAATGAGCAGTTCTTC,CASSLGRGGLNEQFF
TRBJ2-6,-,TRBV19,-,TGTGCCAGTAGTATCGGACGTAGCTCTGGGGCCAACGTCCTGACTTTC,CASSIGRSSGANVLTF
TRBJ1-2,many,TRBV20-1,TRBD1,TGCAGTGCTAGAGGACAGGGAGGAATTGGCTACACCTTC,CSARGQGGIGYTF
TRBJ2-1,many,TRBV29-1,-,TGCAGCGTTGAAGATCTTGGAGATGAGCAGTTCTTC,CSVEDLGDEQFF
TRBJ1-2,few,TRBV10-3,TRBD1,TGTGCCATCAGTCCAACAGACAGGGGAGAAGGCTACACCTTC,CAISPTDRGEGYTF